These T cell receptor beta chains were read from a single sample in a study of blood T cell repertoires in COVID-19. TCRdb's copy holds only in-frame clones and misses some; the assay was immunoSEQ multiplex PCR. This repertoire shows 200,000 to 300,000 clones, about nine tenths found once; its top ten account for around 0.83%. Sequencing was carried out using peripheral blood. The origin of the receptors is a man aged 25-45 years with COVID-19, enrolled during active disease. CDR3s include the opening cysteine and the closing phenylalanine or tryptophan. The order of the fields is V gene, D gene, CDR3 length, clone size, J gene, CDR3 DNA, CDR3 protein. The D gene is left open where the match is weak. Size tells how often a clone was seen (once, few, many) or the class of an expanded clone, and some rows leave it out.

>TRBV11-3|TRBD1|15|few|TRBJ1-2
TGTGCCAGCAGCTCCAGGACAGGGAATAACTATGGCTACACCTTC
CASSSRTGNNYGYTF
>TRBV7-9|TRBD1|16|NA|TRBJ1-3
TGTGCCAGCAGCCCGAGACAGGGGGCGTTGGGAAACACCATATATTTT
CASSPRQGALGNTIYF
>TRBV28|TRBD1|14|once|TRBJ1-1
TGTGCCAGCAGCCCGGGACAGGGTAAGGCTGAAGCTTTCTTT
CASSPGQGKAEAFF
>TRBV18|TRBD1|15|NA|TRBJ1-1
TGTGCCAGCTCAGTCCCCGGGACAGGGGCCACTGAAGCTTTCTTT
CASSVPGTGATEAFF
>TRBV29-1|NA|13|NA|TRBJ2-1
TGCAGCGTTTTTTTCGGGTCCACAGGTGAGCAGTTCTTC
CSVFFGSTGEQFF
>TRBV5-4|TRBD1|14|NA|TRBJ2-1
TGTGCCAGCAGCCCAGTTGACAGGGGGCGTGAGCAGTTCTTC
CASSPVDRGREQFF
>TRBV12-3/TRBV12-4|NA|13|NA|TRBJ1-2
TGTGCCAGCAACCAACCGGGGGGCGTTTTCTACGCCTTC
CASNQPGGVFYAF
>TRBV27|NA|12|NA|TRBJ1-1
TGTGCCAGCGGCTGGAGCACGGCTGAAGCTTTCTTT
CASGWSTAEAFF
>TRBV4-2|NA|14|few|TRBJ2-3
TGTGCCAGCAGCTCGGACTCATTTGCAGATACGCAGTATTTT
CASSSDSFADTQYF
>TRBV2|TRBD1|14|once|TRBJ2-3
TGTGCCAGCAGTGACAGGGGGCGCGGTGGTACGCAGTATTTT
CASSDRGRGGTQYF
>TRBV5-4|NA|15|NA|TRBJ1-4
TGTGCCAGCAGCTTGCGAACGGGGGGGAGTGAAAAACTGTTTTTT
CASSLRTGGSEKLFF
>TRBV6-5|TRBD1|15|NA|TRBJ2-1
TGTGCCAGCAGGGGCCCAGGGGGCGCCGGCAATGAGCAGTTCTTC
CASRGPGGAGNEQFF
>TRBV28|NA|12|NA|TRBJ1-5
TGTGCCAGCAGTTTAACAAATCAGCCCCAGCATTTT
CASSLTNQPQHF
>TRBV9|TRBD1|14|once|TRBJ2-7
TGTGCCAGCAGCGTAGGACAGGGGGTTTACGAGCAGTACTTC
CASSVGQGVYEQYF
>TRBV14|TRBD1|15|NA|TRBJ2-7
TGTGCCAGCAGCCAAGGCCACGGGACAGGGGGCGAGCAGTACTTC
CASSQGHGTGGEQYF
>TRBV12-5|TRBD1|14|NA|TRBJ1-3
TGTGCTAGTGGCCAGGGGACAGACAGAAACACCATATATTTT
CASGQGTDRNTIYF
>TRBV9|TRBD2|15|few|TRBJ2-2
TGTGCCAGCAGCGTCGAGACTAGCGGCGCCGGGGAGCTGTTTTTT
CASSVETSGAGELFF
>TRBV2|NA|13|NA|TRBJ1-5
TGTGCCAGCAGACAGGGCCCCTATCAGCCCCAGCATTTT
CASRQGPYQPQHF
>TRBV5-1|NA|14|NA|TRBJ1-6
TGCGCCAGCAGCTTGGTGGGGCGTAATTCACCCCTCCACTTT
CASSLVGRNSPLHF
>TRBV2|TRBD1|14|NA|TRBJ1-4
TGTGCCAGCAGTGTTCAGGGGGCAGAAGAAAAACTGTTTTTT
CASSVQGAEEKLFF
>TRBV3-1/TRBV3-2|NA|18|NA|TRBJ1-2
TGTGCCAGCAGCCAAGATCTTGGCTTTCCCCCGCGGGAGTATGGCTACACCTTC
CASSQDLGFPPREYGYTF
>TRBV19|NA|14|NA|TRBJ1-2
TGTGCCAGTAGTGAAACAGGGCTGGCCTATGGCTACACCTTC
CASSETGLAYGYTF
>TRBV4-1|TRBD2|18|NA|TRBJ2-5
TGCGCCAGCAGCCAAGGGGAAAGCGGGGGGTCCTCGTCAGAGACCCAGTACTTC
CASSQGESGGSSSETQYF
>TRBV12-2|NA|14|NA|TRBJ1-5
TGTGCAAGTCGCTTAAGTGCAGTCAATCAGCCCCAGCATTTT
CASRLSAVNQPQHF
>TRBV10-3|TRBD1|14|NA|TRBJ1-4
TGTGCCATCGCCCCGGGACAGAGCGATGAAAAACTGTTTTTT
CAIAPGQSDEKLFF
>TRBV11-3|NA|13|NA|TRBJ2-2
TGTGCCAGCCGCGAGCGGTCTAACGGGGAGCTGTTTTTT
CASRERSNGELFF
>TRBV5-1|NA|16|NA|TRBJ1-4
TGCGCCAGCAGCCCTGGACAGACTGCAACTAATGAAAAACTGTTTTTT
CASSPGQTATNEKLFF
>TRBV20-1|NA|11|NA|TRBJ1-2
TGCAGTGCCGGTGGGAGCGTCGGCTACACCTTC
CSAGGSVGYTF
>TRBV9|NA|15|few|TRBJ2-2
TGTGCCAGCAGCGTAACGGGGGCGAACACCGGGGAGCTGTTTTTT
CASSVTGANTGELFF
>TRBV4-2|TRBD2|17|NA|TRBJ2-3
TGTGCCAGCAGCCAAGAGGCTAGCGGGGGACCTGGGGATACGCAGTATTTT
CASSQEASGGPGDTQYF
>TRBV5-1|NA|14|NA|TRBJ1-3
TGCGCCAGCAGCCAGGGCCCCTCTGGAAACACCATATATTTT
CASSQGPSGNTIYF
>TRBV30|NA|12|NA|TRBJ2-5
TGTGCCTGGAGTGTACATGGAGAGACCCAGTACTTC
CAWSVHGETQYF
>TRBV3-1/TRBV3-2|TRBD1|15|NA|TRBJ2-1
TGTGCCAGCAGCCGACAGGGTAAATCCTACAATGAGCAGTTCTTC
CASSRQGKSYNEQFF
>TRBV4-1|NA|14|NA|TRBJ2-2
TGCGCCAGCAGCCGCAGCGAAAACACCGGGGAGCTGTTTTTT
CASSRSENTGELFF
>TRBV6-5|NA|13|NA|TRBJ1-2
TGTGCCAGCAGTACCCCGGGTAACTATGGCTACACCTTC
CASSTPGNYGYTF